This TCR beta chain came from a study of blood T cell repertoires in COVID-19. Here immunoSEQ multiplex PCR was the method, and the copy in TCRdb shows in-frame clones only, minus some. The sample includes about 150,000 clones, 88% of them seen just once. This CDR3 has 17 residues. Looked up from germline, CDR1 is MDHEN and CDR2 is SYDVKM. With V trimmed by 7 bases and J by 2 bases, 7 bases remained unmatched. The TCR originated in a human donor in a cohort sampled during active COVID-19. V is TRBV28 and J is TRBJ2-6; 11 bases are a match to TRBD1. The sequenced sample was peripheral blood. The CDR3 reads CASIPDRGLAGANVLTF. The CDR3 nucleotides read TGTGCCAGCATCCCGGACAGGGGGCTCGCTGGGGCCAACGTCCTGACTTTC.